The clone carrying this T cell receptor (beta chain) was seen a handful of times. The data originate from a study of cytomegalovirus exposure and HLA in healthy donors. PCR was performed using 60 Vbeta and 13 Jbeta primers. The table came from immunoSEQ multiplex PCR; TCRdb's copy has only in-frame clones and leaves some out. The table shows more than 90,000 clones, with 82% occurring only once. V was pared by 1 base and J by 3 bases, with 13 bases between. Looked up from germline, CDR1 is SGHAT and CDR2 is FQNNGV. This CDR3 is built from 15 residues. This chain links TRBV11-2 with TRBJ2-7; D is possibly TRBD1 (5 bases). The source is a man in his fifties or sixties in good health and CMV-seronegative. The sequenced sample consisted of PBMCs. The CDR3 here is CASSLALDNSYEQYF. Here the CDR3 DNA reads TGTGCCAGCAGCTTAGCTCTGGACAACAGCTACGAGCAGTACTTC.